These T cell receptor beta chains were read from a single sample in a study of graft-versus-host responses after intestinal transplantation. Method: immunoSEQ multiplex PCR; TCRdb's copy keeps in-frame clones and lacks some. The sample consists of 20,000 to 25,000 clones, about 48% of them appearing once. The sequencing used alloreactive CD8+ T cells from a mixed lymphocyte reaction culture, collected before transplantation. The receptors here all came from a human patient who was an organ donor for intestinal transplantation. Both conserved end residues are part of each CDR3. D genes are given only for firm matches.

>TRBV28|.
CASSPPGGDQPQHF
>TRBV6-5|.
CASTQLGNQPQHF
>TRBV19|.
CASSPSGTPINEQFF
>TRBV2|.
CASREDSYTDTQYF
>TRBV5-1|TRBD1
CASSLGQGVDEQFF
>TRBV6-5|.
CASSSDSTGELFF
>TRBV6-5|.
CASSWTGNTEAFF
>TRBV4-3|.
CASSQDDEKLFF
>TRBV7-9|TRBD2
CASTPFPIAGGGDEQFF
>TRBV4-3|.
CASSQVASDPDTQYF
>TRBV5-4|.
CASSQDGYEQYF
>TRBV27|.
CASSLSGNTKAFF
>TRBV7-6|TRBD1
CASSPQGTYEQYF
>TRBV5-4|TRBD1
CASSSSQGAYGYTF
>TRBV5-1|.
CASSEGDSGNTIYF
>TRBV12-2|.
CASRLARYCRLADFYEQYF
>TRBV6-6|.
CASREGGYSNQPQHF
>TRBV7-6|.
CASSLGLGGTPLYF
>TRBV2|.
CASTRLVSPGANVLTF
>TRBV28|.
CASSLGTEAFF
>TRBV27|.
CASSLGAGVYGYTF
>TRBV27|.
CASSLGTRGVTEAFF
>TRBV27|.
CASSLGGSANEQYF
>TRBV7-9|TRBD1
CASSPGQGGYGYTF
>TRBV6-1|.
CATLFGGYTF
>TRBV6-5|TRBD2
CASSLVAGGVYEQYF
>TRBV7-7|TRBD2
CASSLVGSGRIQETQYF
>TRBV4-1|.
CASSQARGRSYNEQFF
>TRBV6-5|TRBD1
CASSYGTGYEQYF
>TRBV5-1|.
CASSVTGPYGYTF
>TRBV28|TRBD1
CASSAGTVFSGANVLTF